The 15 T cell receptor beta chains below all came from one sample that was sequenced in a study of blood T cell repertoires in COVID-19. The protocol was immunoSEQ multiplex PCR, while the TCRdb copy is restricted to in-frame clones and leaves out a portion. Of under 300,000 clones in the sample, roughly nine tenths are singletons; the top ten hold approximately 6.2%. The specimen sequenced was peripheral blood. All receptors derive from a man between 60 and 75 years old with acute or convalescent COVID-19.

The CDR3 nucleotides are TGTGCCAGCGCCAGGGACACGTACAATGAGCAGTTCTTC. This sequence encodes CASARDTYNEQFF. The V gene is TRBV6-5, the J gene TRBJ2-1; D is perhaps TRBD1 (6 bases). The CDR3 consists of 13 residues. Per germline, CDR1 MNHEY and CDR2 SVGAGI. Trimming cost V 8 bases and J 4 bases, with 12 bases left between them.

V gene TRBV6-5 combines with J gene TRBJ2-7, with 8 bases fitting TRBD2. The V gene's germline CDR1 is MNHEY and CDR2 SVGAGI. The CDR3 covers 16 residues. The trim removed 2 bases at V and 5 bases at J, leaving 11 bases unmatched. For the CDR3, the DNA is TGTGCCAGCAGTTACGGGGGAGCGGGAGTAGTAGACGAGCAGTACTTC. Its protein is CASSYGGAGVVDEQYF.

The chain combines TRBV9 with TRBJ1-2; a weak D match, TRBD1 (5 bases). The germline V gene has CDR1 SGDLS and CDR2 YYNGEE. The CDR3 totals 13 residues. V dropped 4 bases and J dropped 4 bases, with 11 bases sitting between them. The DNA for the CDR3 is TGTGCCAGCAGCAAGACAGTGACCTATGGCTACACCTTC. Translating it yields CASSKTVTYGYTF.

J is TRBJ1-2 and V is TRBV7-9, with a possible D match to TRBD1 (5 bases). V lost 6 bases, J lost 2 bases, and 10 bases lay in between. Germline V CDR1 and CDR2: SEHNR, FQNEAQ (reference sequence). The CDR3 is made up of 13 amino acids. The CDR3 bases are TGTGCCAGCAGGGGGGGAAGGAACTATGGCTACACCTTC. This translates into CASRGGRNYGYTF.

The chain couples TRBV19 to TRBJ2-1; D may be TRBD2 (6 bases). Trimming shortened V by 6 bases and J by 0 bases, and 12 bases separated the two germline ends. Germline V CDR1 and CDR2: LNHDA, SQIVND (reference sequence). CDR3 length equals 15 residues. This CDR3 is CASRRPGSSYNEQFF. CDR3 DNA sequence: TGTGCCAGTAGACGCCCCGGGAGCTCCTACAATGAGCAGTTCTTC.

The chain carries TRBV9 and TRBJ1-6; TRBD1 might be the D (5 bases). The V and J ends lost 9 bases and 10 bases respectively, with 17 bases between them. Per the germline V gene, CDR1 is SGDLS and CDR2 is YYNGEE. The CDR3 spans 13 residues. The CDR3 DNA reads TGTGCCAACAGGCCGGGGGTTGGATCACCCCTCCACTTT. Amino acids: CANRPGVGSPLHF.

This clone was picked up a small number of times. The chain is built from TRBV18 and TRBJ2-7, with 10 nucleotides matching TRBD1. CDR3 length equals 15 residues. Trimming removed 6 bases from V and 6 bases from J; junction bases left unmatched: 11. Germline assignment: CDR1 KGHSH and CDR2 LQKENI. The CDR3 DNA is TGTGCCAGCTCTTACCGGGACAGGGGAAGTGCCGAGCAGTACTTC. Its protein is CASSYRDRGSAEQYF.

V usage is TRBV11-2 and J usage is TRBJ2-2, with TRBD2 as a possible D gene (5 bases). This CDR3 has 16 residues. V was clipped by 5 bases and J by 4 bases, with 17 bases between them. CDR1 and CDR2 from the germline V gene are SGHAT and FQNNGV. CDR3 DNA: TGTGCCAGCAGCCTACCGAGCTCCCGGGGCACCGGGGAGCTGTTTTTT. As protein: CASSLPSSRGTGELFF.

The V and J genes are TRBV3-1 (or the pseudogene TRBV3-2) and TRBJ1-5; D is uncertain. The V end was cut by 4 bases, the J end by 0 bases, with 10 bases between. The CDR3 loop spans 15 amino acids. CDR1 LGHDT and CDR2 YNNKEL come from the germline V gene (reference sequence). This chain's CDR3 is CASSLCRDSNQPQHF. The CDR3 region has the DNA TGTGCCAGCAGCCTATGCCGGGATAGCAATCAGCCCCAGCATTTT.

The chain is built from TRBV30 and TRBJ2-1; D possibly corresponds to TRBD1 (5 bases). With 7 bases removed from V and 5 bases from J, the gap between germline ends came to 15 bases. Germline V CDR1 and CDR2: GTSNPN, SVGIG (reference sequence). The CDR3 spans 13 residues. This CDR3 is CALPLDTNNEQFF. DNA for the CDR3: TGTGCCTTACCGCTGGACACAAACAATGAGCAGTTCTTC.

This clone was seen a handful of times. The chain combines TRBV5-1 with TRBJ1-4; 8 nucleotides agree with TRBD1. The CDR3 runs 16 residues. Trimming at V came to 1 base and at J to 3 bases, leaving 5 bases not matched to a gene. Germline V gene lookup returns CDR1 SGHRS and CDR2 YFSETQ. This chain's CDR3 is CASSLHGTGANEKLFF. For the CDR3, the DNA is TGCGCCAGCAGCTTGCATGGGACAGGCGCTAATGAAAAACTGTTTTTT.

J is TRBJ2-3 and V is TRBV11-2, with TRBD1 matching 9 bases. This CDR3 region has 16 residues. Germline trimming cut 0 bases from V and 6 bases from J; bases unmatched to any gene: 7. CDR1 and CDR2 from the germline V gene are SGHAT and FQNNGV. This CDR3 is CASSLEDRGSWDTQYF. The DNA for the CDR3 is TGTGCCAGCAGCTTAGAGGACAGGGGCTCCTGGGATACGCAGTATTTT.

The chain is built from TRBV27 and TRBJ2-3; tentative D call: TRBD2 (5 bases). CDR3 length: 14 residues. Trimming stripped 1 base from V and 5 bases from J, with 10 bases between. Germline V lookup: CDR1 MNHEY, CDR2 SMNVEV (reference sequence). This CDR3 reads CASSLLRAGDTQYF. CDR3 coding DNA: TGTGCCAGCAGTTTATTGAGGGCAGGAGATACGCAGTATTTT.

The chain employs TRBV18 and TRBJ2-7; 10 bases agree with TRBD1. With V trimmed by 1 base and J by 4 bases, 7 bases remained unmatched. The germline V gene has CDR1 KGHSH and CDR2 LQKENI. The CDR3 is 16 amino acids. The CDR3 protein is CASSPRDDRGPYEQYF. The DNA for the CDR3 is TGTGCCAGCTCACCACGAGACGACAGGGGGCCTTACGAGCAGTACTTC.

The genes are TRBV24-1 and TRBJ2-2; the match to TRBD1 covers 9 bases. Germline V lookup: CDR1 KGHDR, CDR2 SFDVKD. This CDR3 has 17 residues. V gave up 4 bases and J gave up 3 bases; unmatched junction bases: 8. The CDR3: CATSDPTGGGYTGELFF. CDR3 in DNA: TGTGCCACCAGTGACCCGACAGGGGGGGGGTACACCGGGGAGCTGTTTTTT.